The rows below give T cell receptor beta chains drawn from one sample of a study of shared clonotypes between healthy human individuals. The data were produced by immunoSEQ multiplex PCR, yet TCRdb's version contains in-frame clones alone and is incomplete. The sample shows 500,000 to 550,000 clones, about 96% of them seen only once. The sample was naive CD4+ T cells sorted from blood. The receptors were gathered from a woman between 25 and 40 years old in good health. CDR3s include the opening cysteine and the closing phenylalanine or tryptophan. Fields, in order: clone size, D gene, V gene, J gene, CDR3 DNA, CDR3 protein. A D gene is named only where the DNA matches it firmly. Rows give clone size only sometimes, using once, few, many, or a class for an expanded clone.

NA	NA	TRBV28	TRBJ2-5	TGTGCCAGCAGAGCTCCGCAAGAGACCCAGTACTTC	CASRAPQETQYF
NA	NA	TRBV6-6	TRBJ2-2	TGTGCCAGCAGTCCTACAGGGACCAACACCGGGGAGCTGTTTTTT	CASSPTGTNTGELFF
NA	NA	TRBV5-1	TRBJ1-1	TGCGCCAGCAGCCCGTGGGGGTCCACTGAAGCTTTCTTT	CASSPWGSTEAFF
NA	NA	TRBV11-2	TRBJ2-1	TGTGCCAGCAGCTTAGGGGTCAGAACAAATGAGCAGTTCTTC	CASSLGVRTNEQFF
few	NA	TRBV4-1	TRBJ2-7	TGCGCCAGCAGCCACGTGGGGGAGCAGTACTTC	CASSHVGEQYF
NA	TRBD1	TRBV10-3	TRBJ1-1	TGTGCCATCAGTGAGGAGGGGGCCCAAAAAGCTTTCTTT	CAISEEGAQKAFF
NA	TRBD1	TRBV5-4	TRBJ2-1	TGTGCCAGCAAACCGGGACAGGTAGACAATGAGCAGTTCTTC	CASKPGQVDNEQFF
once	NA	TRBV5-1	TRBJ1-6	TGCGCCAGCAGCTTGGGAGTTGGGGGTTATAATTCACCCCTCCACTTT	CASSLGVGGYNSPLHF
NA	NA	TRBV19	TRBJ2-3	TGTGCCAGTAAGCCCCAGGGCTTCTCACGTTCTAGCACAGATACGCAGTATTTT	CASKPQGFSRSSTDTQYF
NA	TRBD2	TRBV7-9	TRBJ2-7	TGTGCCAGCAGCTTTCTAGCGGGAGTGGATGAGCAGTACTTC	CASSFLAGVDEQYF
NA	NA	TRBV6-5	TRBJ2-5	TGTGCCAGCAGATCACAAGAGACCCAGTACTTC	CASRSQETQYF
NA	TRBD1	TRBV5-1	TRBJ1-6	TGCGCCAGCAGCATAGGGACAGATAATTCACCCCTCCACTTT	CASSIGTDNSPLHF
NA	NA	TRBV18	TRBJ2-3	TGTGCCAGCTCACCACTTAGCGGTGGCACAGATACGCAGTATTTT	CASSPLSGGTDTQYF
NA	NA	TRBV5-1	TRBJ2-3	TGCGCCAGCAGCTTTGGACCCACTAGCACAGATACGCAGTATTTT	CASSFGPTSTDTQYF
NA	NA	TRBV10-1	TRBJ2-3	TGCGCCAGCAGTCTCACAGATACGCAGTATTTT	CASSLTDTQYF
NA	TRBD1	TRBV30	TRBJ2-7	TGTGCCTGGAGTTTACCCCCCGGAGACAGGGGGCCCGAGCAGTACTTC	CAWSLPPGDRGPEQYF
NA	NA	TRBV10-3	TRBJ2-2	TGTGCCATCAGTGGAGGAGCTACGAACACCGGGGAGCTGTTTTTT	CAISGGATNTGELFF
NA	TRBD2	TRBV7-3	TRBJ2-1	TGTGCCAGCAGCTTAACGCCTTGGACTAGCGGGAGGGGCCCCAATGAGCAGTTCTTC	CASSLTPWTSGRGPNEQFF
once	TRBD2	TRBV28	TRBJ2-7	TGTGCCAGCAGTTTCCACCGAATCGGACTAGTCAACTACGAGCAGTACTTC	CASSFHRIGLVNYEQYF
NA	TRBD2	TRBV18	TRBJ2-1	TGTGCCAGCTCACCACAGAAGCGGGAACCCAACAATGAGCAGTTCTTC	CASSPQKREPNNEQFF
NA	NA	TRBV2	TRBJ2-1	TGTGCCATTTTACCGGGTGATTACAATGAGCAGTTCTTC	CAILPGDYNEQFF
NA	NA	TRBV19	TRBJ2-1	TGTGCCAGTAGTTCCGTCGAGCGGAGCTACTACAATGAGCAGTTCTTC	CASSSVERSYYNEQFF
NA	TRBD1	TRBV27	TRBJ2-3	TGTGCCAGCAGTTTATCCCCTCCCAGGGGGTTCACAGATACGCAGTATTTT	CASSLSPPRGFTDTQYF
NA	NA	TRBV5-1	TRBJ2-7	TGCGCCAGCAGTTACGACCGGGGGTGGCACTTC	CASSYDRGWHF
NA	NA	TRBV28	TRBJ1-4	TGTGCCAGCAGTTCGATGGGCGGGGACAATGAAAAACTGTTTTTT	CASSSMGGDNEKLFF
NA	TRBD1	TRBV18	TRBJ2-1	TGTGCCAGCTCACCTGCCGGGACAGAAGCATTATTAAATGAGTTCTTC	CASSPAGTEALLNEFF
NA	NA	TRBV28	TRBJ2-3	TGTGCCAGCAGCACCGGAACAGATACGCAGTATTTT	CASSTGTDTQYF
NA	NA	TRBV14	TRBJ1-2	TGTGCCAGCAGCCAACAGGGTGGTAACTATGGCTACACCTTC	CASSQQGGNYGYTF
NA	NA	TRBV10-3	TRBJ2-7	TGTGCCATCAGTGAGACCTCTAGCCGCTACGAGCAGTACTTC	CAISETSSRYEQYF
once	NA	TRBV21-1	TRBJ2-7	TGTGCCAGCAGCAAGGGACTAGCGGGATCCTACGAGCAGTACTTC	CASSKGLAGSYEQYF
NA	NA	TRBV7-6	TRBJ2-1	TGTGCCAGCTCCAGGGGTGGACTACCAGACAATGAGCAGTTCTTC	CASSRGGLPDNEQFF
NA	TRBD2	TRBV19	TRBJ2-7	TGTGCCAGTAGTACCGTAGCGGGATACGAGCAGTACTTC	CASSTVAGYEQYF
NA	NA	TRBV7-9	TRBJ2-6	TGTGCCAGCAGCTTATACCTAGGGGGCTCTGGGGCCAACGTCCTGACTTTC	CASSLYLGGSGANVLTF
NA	NA	TRBV19	TRBJ2-3	TGTGCCAGCAAAGATCTCCATGCTAGCACAGATACGCAGTATTTT	CASKDLHASTDTQYF
NA	NA	TRBV18	TRBJ2-7	TGTGCCAGCTCACCAGGGGAGGGGGCTCGCGAGCAGTACTTC	CASSPGEGAREQYF
NA	TRBD1	TRBV5-8	TRBJ1-2	TGTGCCAGCAGGACACCGGGACAGGGGCATGGCTACACCTTC	CASRTPGQGHGYTF
NA	NA	TRBV11-2	TRBJ2-5	TGTGCCAGCAGCCTGGGGGGAGGCAGAGGGGCCCAGTACTTC	CASSLGGGRGAQYF
NA	NA	TRBV14	TRBJ2-5	TGTGCCAGCAGCCGGCGCAGTCAAGAGACCCAGTACTTC	CASSRRSQETQYF
NA	NA	TRBV11-2	TRBJ1-3	TGTGCCAGCAGCTTAGTCCCCGGGGGCGGAAACACCATATATTTT	CASSLVPGGGNTIYF
NA	NA	TRBV4-1	TRBJ1-5	TGCGCCAGCAGCCAAGATGCGGACACCTATAGCAATCAGCCCCAGCATTTT	CASSQDADTYSNQPQHF
NA	NA	TRBV7-9	TRBJ1-1	TGTGCCAGCAGCTTAGAGGCAGCCAACACTGAAGCTTTCTTT	CASSLEAANTEAFF